This TCR beta chain was recovered during a study of cytomegalovirus exposure and HLA in healthy donors. Findings of the study overall: An assumption of roughly uniform sequencing depth across donors underlay the presence/absence analyses.

Points on this clone: Antigen unknown.

The J segment lost 4 bases and the V segment lost 1 base, leaving 9 bases of the junction unmatched. Looked up from germline, CDR1 is MGHDK and CDR2 is SYGVNS. The CDR3 consists of 16 residues. The primer mix had 60 Vbeta and 13 Jbeta primers. Clones were read by immunoSEQ multiplex PCR, and TCRdb kept only the in-frame ones, dropping some. The sample lists about 150,000 clones, approximately 80% occurring once. The clonotype originates from a woman aged 40 to 50 in good health and CMV-seronegative. V is TRBV25-1 and J is TRBJ1-1; 7 bases fit TRBD1. The sample comprised PBMCs. CDR3: CASSEWGEPGGTEAFF. CDR3 coding DNA: TGTGCCAGCAGTGAATGGGGGGAACCAGGGGGCACTGAAGCTTTCTTT.